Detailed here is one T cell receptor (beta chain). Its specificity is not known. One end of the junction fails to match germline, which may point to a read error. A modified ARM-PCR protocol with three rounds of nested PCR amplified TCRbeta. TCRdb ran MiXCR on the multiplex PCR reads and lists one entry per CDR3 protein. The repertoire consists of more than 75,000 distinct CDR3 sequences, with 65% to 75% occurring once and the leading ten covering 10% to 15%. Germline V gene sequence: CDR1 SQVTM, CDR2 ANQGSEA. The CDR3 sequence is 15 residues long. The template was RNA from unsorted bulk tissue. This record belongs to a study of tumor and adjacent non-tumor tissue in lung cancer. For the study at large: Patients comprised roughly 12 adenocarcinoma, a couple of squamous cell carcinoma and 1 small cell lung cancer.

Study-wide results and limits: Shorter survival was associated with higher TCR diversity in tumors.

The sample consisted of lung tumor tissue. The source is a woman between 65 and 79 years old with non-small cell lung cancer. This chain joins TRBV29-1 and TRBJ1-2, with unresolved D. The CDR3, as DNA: TGCGGCGTCCTTGCCTCCCCACTACTCAACTATGGTTACACCTTC. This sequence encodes CGVLASPLLNYGYTF.